Presented here are 20 T cell receptor beta chains from one specimen sequenced in a study of TIL therapy for anti-PD-1-resistant metastatic lung cancer. Indicated time point: pre-treatment sample, taken before nivolumab and TIL therapy. The immunoSEQ assay was v3. Data came from immunoSEQ multiplex PCR; TCRdb stores just in-frame clones and leaves some out. The sample has tens of thousands of clones, around 67% seen once. The specimen was blood, collected at baseline. Receptors were obtained from a person between 25 and 80 years old with non-small cell lung cancer.

By share, this clone ranks as medium-sized (0.01 to 0.1%). The chain joins TRBV5-1 to TRBJ2-2; 9 bases are shared with TRBD1. The CDR3 length is 15 residues. J lost 6 bases, V lost 7 bases, and 10 bases had no gene match. From germline, CDR1 is SGHRS and CDR2 YFSETQ. For the CDR3, the DNA is TGCGCCAGCTGGTCCGGGACAGGGTCGGCCGGGGAGCTGTTTTTT. It specifies CASWSGTGSAGELFF.

The CDR3 DNA sequence: TGTGCCAGCAGTTATACAGTGTCGGATCAGCCCCAGCATTTT. This codes for CASSYTVSDQPQHF. This chain connects TRBV6-5 to TRBJ1-5; D remains ambiguous. The CDR3 spans 14 residues. Germline V gene data show CDR1 as MNHEY and CDR2 as SVGAGI. V lost 3 bases to trimming and J lost 5 bases, with 11 bases between them.

V usage is TRBV28 and J usage is TRBJ2-3; 14 positions agree with TRBD2. The V segment lost 3 bases and the J segment 5 bases; nucleotides outside the gene matches: 4. This CDR3 is built from 16 residues. CDR1 MDHEN and CDR2 SYDVKM come from the germline V gene. CDR3 nucleotides: TGTGCCAGCAGTTTGACTAGCGGGAGGGCCAGAGATACGCAGTATTTT. It encodes CASSLTSGRARDTQYF. Looking up the rest from reference TRBV28 and TRBJ2-3 gives the full variable domain: DVKVTQSSRYLVKRTGEKVFLECVQDMDHENMFWYRQDPGLGLRLIYFSYDVKMKEKGDIPEGYSVSREKKERFSLILESASTNQTSMYLCASSLTSGRARDTQYFGPGTRLTVL.

This chain joins TRBV5-1 and TRBJ2-7, with TRBD1 as a possible D gene (6 bases). CDR1 is SGHRS, CDR2 YFSETQ, per germline. Trimming cost V 3 bases and J 6 bases, with 10 bases left between them. CDR3 length: 12 amino acids. CDR3 DNA sequence: TGCGCCAGCAGCTCCGTACAGGGCGAGCAGTACTTC. Translation gives CASSSVQGEQYF.

CDR3 bases: TGTGCCAGCAGCAATGCTGGGGGGAGCTCCTACAATGAGCAGTTCTTC. Translation gives CASSNAGGSSYNEQFF. This sequence joins TRBV4-2 and TRBJ2-1; tentatively, D is TRBD2 (6 bases). V lost 5 bases, J lost 0 bases, and 14 bases lay in between. Germline values: CDR1 LGHNA, CDR2 YNFKEQ. The CDR3 has 16 amino acids.

CDR3 nucleotides: TGTGCCAGCACCAAACTAGGGCGCGGTAGCACAGATACGCAGTATTTT. Its translation: CASTKLGRGSTDTQYF. The chain recombines TRBV7-2 with TRBJ2-3, with a weak D call TRBD2 (5 bases). V lost 7 bases and J lost 0, with 17 bases in between. This CDR3 is 16 amino acids long. The germline gives CDR1 SGHTA, CDR2 FQGNSA.

This chain links TRBV19 with TRBJ2-3; D assignment may be TRBD1 or TRBD2 (5 bases each). This CDR3 is 14 amino acids long. V lost 8 bases, J lost 0 bases, and 12 bases lay in between. From germline, CDR1 is LNHDA and CDR2 SQIVND (reference sequence). CDR3 residues: CASVERGSTDTQYF. The CDR3 nucleotides are TGTGCCAGTGTGGAACGGGGCAGCACAGATACGCAGTATTTT.

The chain couples TRBV2 to TRBJ2-7; no clear D. From germline, CDR1 is SNHLY and CDR2 FYNNEI. V was clipped by 6 bases and J by 1 base, with 13 bases between them. The CDR3 contains 14 residues. CDR3 sequence (DNA): TGTGCCAGCAGGACGGATTCTCCGTCCTACGAGCAGTACTTC. This encodes CASRTDSPSYEQYF.

In this sample, this clone turned up once. The V and J genes are TRBV27 and TRBJ2-6; no firm D call. CDR3 size: 15 residues. The V end was cut by 5 bases, the J end by 0 bases, with 8 bases between. The germline CDR1 and CDR2 sequences are MNHEY and SMNVEV (reference sequence). CDR3 sequence (DNA): TGTGCCAGCAGTACAATCCTCTCTGGGGCCAACGTCCTGACTTTC. It is translated as CASSTILSGANVLTF. Combining the CDR3 with reference TRBV27 and TRBJ2-6 gives the whole variable domain EAQVTQNPRYLITVTGKKLTVTCSQNMNHEYMSWYRQDPGLGLRQIYYSMNVEVTDKGDVPEGYKVSRKEKRNFPLILESPSPNQTSLYFCASSTILSGANVLTFGAGSRLTVL.

This chain links TRBV28 with TRBJ2-7; D is perhaps TRBD1 or TRBD2 (5 bases each). Trimming shortened V by 5 bases and J by 1 base, and 15 bases separated the two germline ends. Germline V gene data show CDR1 as MDHEN and CDR2 as SYDVKM. The CDR3 consists of 15 residues. This CDR3 reads CASSGPGRSSYEQYF. In DNA form, the CDR3 reads TGTGCCAGCAGTGGGCCGGGACGGTCATCCTACGAGCAGTACTTC.

CDR3 loop: CASSYSSRRNFAYEQYF. The CDR3 region has the DNA TGTGCCAGCAGTTACTCGAGCCGGCGGAATTTTGCCTACGAGCAGTACTTC. This chain joins TRBV7-4 and TRBJ2-7, with unresolved D. Between the trimmed V and J ends, which lost 6 bases and 2 bases, there was a span of 23 bases. This CDR3 comprises 17 residues. Germline-derived CDR1 and CDR2 are SGHVT and SQSDAQ.

V gene TRBV21-1 combines with J gene TRBJ2-2; the table's D gene call, TRBD1, was not cross checked with the DNA. TRBV21-1 is designated a pseudogene. This CDR3 has 16 residues. CDR3 residues: CASSKDYQGAPGELFF. In nucleotides, the CDR3 is TGTGCCAGCAGCAAAGATTACCAGGGGGCGCCCGGGGAGCTGTTTTTT.

This CDR3 reads CASSYKGVPGELFF. For the CDR3, the DNA is TGTGCCAGCAGTTACAAGGGGGTCCCCGGGGAGCTGTTTTTT. The chain carries TRBV6-5 and TRBJ2-2; TRBD1 is a possible D gene (6 bases). Germline V CDR1 and CDR2: MNHEY, SVGAGI. The CDR3 runs to 14 residues. With 2 bases removed from V and 6 bases from J, the gap between germline ends came to 10 bases.

J is TRBJ1-2 and V is TRBV6-5; D is uncertain. The CDR3 has 15 amino acids. CDR1 and CDR2 (germline): MNHEY, SVGAGI. Trimming left V 6 bases short and J 0 bases short, with 14 bases between. CDR3 nucleotides: TGTGCCAGCAGAAACCCCGACGCCACTAACTATGGCTACACCTTC. This encodes CASRNPDATNYGYTF.

J is TRBJ2-3 and V is TRBV29-1; D perhaps matches TRBD2 (6 bases). The V gene's germline CDR1 is SQVTM and CDR2 ANQGSEA. This CDR3 region has 14 residues. V was cut by 5 bases and J by 0 bases, with 12 bases left in between. The CDR3 protein is CSVLGTVSTDTQYF. The CDR3 region has the DNA TGCAGCGTTCTGGGGACTGTTAGCACAGATACGCAGTATTTT.

The chain joins TRBV7-9 to TRBJ2-7; 8 bases are a match to TRBD2. Germline V gives CDR1 SEHNR, CDR2 FQNEAQ (reference sequence). The CDR3 is made up of 12 amino acids. V dropped 7 bases and J dropped 7; count of bases not matched to a gene: 6. CDR3 coding DNA: TGTGCCAGCACCGACTCGGGGGGGGAGCAGTACTTC. Translation gives CASTDSGGEQYF.

The V call is TRBV28, the J call TRBJ2-1; D remains ambiguous. The CDR3 is 12 residues long. Germline CDR1 MDHEN, CDR2 SYDVKM. Trimming took off 4 bases at V and 9 bases at J, with 10 bases between the two ends. CDR3 in amino acids: CASSSPVTEQFF. The DNA for the CDR3 is TGTGCCAGCAGTTCTCCGGTTACTGAGCAGTTCTTC.

Only a few counts were recorded for this clone. CDR3 bases: TGCGCCAGCAGTGCCGCAGGGGCTCGGGCTAACGAGCAGTACTTC. It translates to CASSAAGARANEQYF. The chain couples TRBV10-2 to TRBJ2-7; TRBD1 is a possible D gene (6 bases). V lost 4 bases and J 5 bases, leaving 18 bases between the germline ends. Looked up from germline, CDR1 is WSHSY and CDR2 is SAAADI. The CDR3 covers 15 residues.

The chain has TRBV27 and TRBJ1-2; D possibly corresponds to TRBD1 (6 bases). V was cut by 2 bases and J by 5 bases, with 12 bases left in between. Germline V gene lookup returns CDR1 MNHEY and CDR2 SMNVEV (reference sequence). CDR3 length: 14 amino acids. CDR3 DNA: TGTGCCAGCAGTTTAGGGGGGCGCGGGTATGGCTACACCTTC. Residues: CASSLGGRGYGYTF.

The chain joins TRBV5-4 to TRBJ2-3, with D possibly being TRBD2 (6 bases). V was trimmed by 0 bases and J by 5 bases, leaving 10 bases between them. CDR3 length: 14 residues. Germline lookup yields CDR1 SGHNT and CDR2 YYREEE (reference sequence). The CDR3 DNA follows: TGTGCCAGCAGCTTGGGCGGGAATAGAGATACGCAGTATTTT. Amino acids: CASSLGGNRDTQYF.